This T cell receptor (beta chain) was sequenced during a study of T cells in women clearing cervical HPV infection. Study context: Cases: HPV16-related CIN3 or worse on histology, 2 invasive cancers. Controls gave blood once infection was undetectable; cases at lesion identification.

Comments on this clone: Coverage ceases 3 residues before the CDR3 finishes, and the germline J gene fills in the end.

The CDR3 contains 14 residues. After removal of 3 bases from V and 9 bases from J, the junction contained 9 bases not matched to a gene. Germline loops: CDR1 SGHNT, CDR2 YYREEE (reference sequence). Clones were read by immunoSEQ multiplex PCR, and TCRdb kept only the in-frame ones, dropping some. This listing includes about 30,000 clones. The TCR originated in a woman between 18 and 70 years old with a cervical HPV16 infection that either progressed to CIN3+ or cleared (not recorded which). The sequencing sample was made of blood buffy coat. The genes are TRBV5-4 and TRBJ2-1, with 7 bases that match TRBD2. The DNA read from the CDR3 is TGTGCCAGCAGCTCGGGACTAAGGGAGGGTGAG. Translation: CASSSGLREGE. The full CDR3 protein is CASSSGLREGEQFF.